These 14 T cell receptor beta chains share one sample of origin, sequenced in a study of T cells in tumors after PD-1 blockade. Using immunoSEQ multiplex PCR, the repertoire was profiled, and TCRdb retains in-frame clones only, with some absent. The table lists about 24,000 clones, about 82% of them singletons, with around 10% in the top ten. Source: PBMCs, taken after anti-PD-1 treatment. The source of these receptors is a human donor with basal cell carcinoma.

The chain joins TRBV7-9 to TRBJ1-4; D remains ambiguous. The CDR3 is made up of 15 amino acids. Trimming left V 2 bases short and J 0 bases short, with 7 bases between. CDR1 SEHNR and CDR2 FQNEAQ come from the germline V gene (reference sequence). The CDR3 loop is CASSLSRATNEKLFF. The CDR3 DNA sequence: TGTGCCAGCAGCTTAAGTCGGGCAACTAATGAAAAACTGTTTTTT.

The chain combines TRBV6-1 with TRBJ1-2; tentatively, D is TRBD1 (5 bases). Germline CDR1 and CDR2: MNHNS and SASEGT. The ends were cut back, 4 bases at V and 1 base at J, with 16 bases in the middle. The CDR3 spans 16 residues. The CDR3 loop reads CASSGLGVDGNYGYTF. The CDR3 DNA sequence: TGTGCCAGCAGTGGCCTAGGGGTCGACGGTAACTATGGCTACACCTTC.

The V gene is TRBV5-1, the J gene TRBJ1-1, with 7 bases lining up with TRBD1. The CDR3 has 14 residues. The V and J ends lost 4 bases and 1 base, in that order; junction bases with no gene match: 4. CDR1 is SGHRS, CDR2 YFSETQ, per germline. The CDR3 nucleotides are TGCGCCAGCAGCCGGGGGACAGAGAACACTGAAGCTTTCTTT. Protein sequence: CASSRGTENTEAFF.

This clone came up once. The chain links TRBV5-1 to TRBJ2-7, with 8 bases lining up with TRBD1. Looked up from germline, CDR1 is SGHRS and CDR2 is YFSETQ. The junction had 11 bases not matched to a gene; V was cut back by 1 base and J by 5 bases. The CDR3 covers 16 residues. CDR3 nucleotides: TGCGCCAGCAGCTTGACTACAGGGGGACGCCTTGACGAGCAGTACTTC. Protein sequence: CASSLTTGGRLDEQYF. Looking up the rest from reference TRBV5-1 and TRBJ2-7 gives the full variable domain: KAGVTQTPRYLIKTRGQQVTLSCSPISGHRSVSWYQQTPGQGLQFLFEYFSETQRNKGNFPGRFSGRQFSNSRSEMNVSTLELGDSALYLCASSLTTGGRLDEQYFGPGTRLTVT.

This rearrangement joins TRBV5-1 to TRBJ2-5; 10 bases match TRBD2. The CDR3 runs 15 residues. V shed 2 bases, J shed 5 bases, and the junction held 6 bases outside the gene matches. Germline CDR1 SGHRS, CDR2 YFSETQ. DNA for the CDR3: TGCGCCAGCAGCTTCCTAGCGGGGGCGGGGGAGACCCAGTACTTC. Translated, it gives CASSFLAGAGETQYF.

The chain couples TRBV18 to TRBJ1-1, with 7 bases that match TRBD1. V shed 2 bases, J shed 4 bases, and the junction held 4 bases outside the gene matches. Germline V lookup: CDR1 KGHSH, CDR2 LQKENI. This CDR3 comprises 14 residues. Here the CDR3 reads CASSPKGGGTEAFF. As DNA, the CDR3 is TGTGCCAGCTCACCAAAAGGGGGCGGCACTGAAGCTTTCTTT.

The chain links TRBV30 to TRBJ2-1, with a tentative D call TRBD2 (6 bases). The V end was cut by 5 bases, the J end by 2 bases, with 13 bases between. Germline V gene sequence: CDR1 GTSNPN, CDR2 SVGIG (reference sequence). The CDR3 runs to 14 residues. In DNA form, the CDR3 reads TGTGCCTGGTTGCGAGGGACTCCCTACAATGAGCAGTTCTTC. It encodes CAWLRGTPYNEQFF.

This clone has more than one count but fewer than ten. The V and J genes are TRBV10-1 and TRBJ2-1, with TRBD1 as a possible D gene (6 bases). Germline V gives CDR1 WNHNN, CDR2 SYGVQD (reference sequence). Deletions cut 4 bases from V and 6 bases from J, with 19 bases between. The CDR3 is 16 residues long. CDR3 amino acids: CASSAKTTDSANEQFF. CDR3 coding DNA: TGCGCCAGCAGTGCAAAAACGACGGACAGTGCCAATGAGCAGTTCTTC.

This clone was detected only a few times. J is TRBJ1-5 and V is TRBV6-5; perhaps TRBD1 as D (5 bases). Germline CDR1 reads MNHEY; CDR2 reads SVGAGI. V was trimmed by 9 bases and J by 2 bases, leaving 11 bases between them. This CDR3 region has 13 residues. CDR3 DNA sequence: TGTGCCAGTACCGGGGGAGGCAATCAGCCCCAGCATTTT. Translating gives CASTGGGNQPQHF.

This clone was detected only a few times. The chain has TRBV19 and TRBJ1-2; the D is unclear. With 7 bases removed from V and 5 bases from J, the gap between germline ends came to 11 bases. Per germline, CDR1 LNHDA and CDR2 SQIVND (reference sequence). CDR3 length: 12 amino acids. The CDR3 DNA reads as TGTGCCAGTATAGACAACCAATATGGCTACACCTTC. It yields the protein CASIDNQYGYTF.

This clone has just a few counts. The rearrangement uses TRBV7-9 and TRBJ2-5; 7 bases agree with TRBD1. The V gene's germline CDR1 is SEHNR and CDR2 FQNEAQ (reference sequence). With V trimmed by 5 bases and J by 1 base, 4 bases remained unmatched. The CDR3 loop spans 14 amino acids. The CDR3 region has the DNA TGTGCCAGCAGCCCGCGACAGGGCCAAGAGACCCAGTACTTC. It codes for CASSPRQGQETQYF.

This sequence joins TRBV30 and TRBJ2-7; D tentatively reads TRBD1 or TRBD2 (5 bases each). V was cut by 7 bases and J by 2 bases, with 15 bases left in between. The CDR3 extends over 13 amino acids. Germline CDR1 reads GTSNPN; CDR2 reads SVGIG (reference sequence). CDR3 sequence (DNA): TGTGCCTCCCGGGGCAGCCATACCTACGAGCAGTACTTC. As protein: CASRGSHTYEQYF.

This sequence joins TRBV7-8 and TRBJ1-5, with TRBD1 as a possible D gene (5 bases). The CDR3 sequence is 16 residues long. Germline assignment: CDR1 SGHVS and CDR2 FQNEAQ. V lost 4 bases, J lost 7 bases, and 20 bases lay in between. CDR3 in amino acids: CASSSLVGREGQPQHF. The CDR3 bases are TGTGCCAGCAGCTCGCTAGTCGGCAGGGAGGGCCAGCCCCAGCATTTT.

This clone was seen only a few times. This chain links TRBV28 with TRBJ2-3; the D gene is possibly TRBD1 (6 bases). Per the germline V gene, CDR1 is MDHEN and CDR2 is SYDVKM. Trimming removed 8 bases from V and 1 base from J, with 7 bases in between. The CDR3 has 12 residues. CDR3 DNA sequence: TGTGCCAGCTCAGGGGGCACAGATACGCAGTATTTT. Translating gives CASSGGTDTQYF.